A single sample gave rise to the 8 T cell receptor beta chains below, sequenced in a study of blood T cell repertoires in COVID-19. Data came from immunoSEQ multiplex PCR; TCRdb stores just in-frame clones and leaves some out. The sample shows about 210,000 clones, 65% to 85% of them seen only once. The sample was peripheral blood. Receptor source: a woman aged 45 to 65 with acute or convalescent COVID-19.

CDR3 sequence: CASSRDRGRNQPQHF. The CDR3 DNA sequence: TGTGCCAGCAGCCGGGACAGGGGCCGGAATCAGCCCCAGCATTTT. The rearrangement joins TRBV11-2 to TRBJ1-5; 10 nucleotides agree with TRBD1. The CDR3 sequence is 15 residues long. The V gene end was trimmed by 5 bases and the J gene end by 4 bases; junction bases not matched to a gene: 5. Germline CDR1 SGHAT, CDR2 FQNNGV.

This clone was seen only once. This chain links TRBV5-6 with TRBJ2-2, with D possibly matching TRBD1 (6 bases). Germline V CDR1 and CDR2: SGHDT, YYEEEE. Trimming shortened V by 2 bases and J by 1 base, and 15 bases separated the two germline ends. This CDR3 region has 17 residues. The CDR3 loop reads CASSFLQQGWNTGELFF. In DNA form, the CDR3 reads TGTGCCAGCAGCTTTCTCCAACAGGGATGGAACACCGGGGAGCTGTTTTTT.

The CDR3 DNA reads TGTGCCAGTAGTATAGGGTCGCGAATACCCTACGAGCAGTACTTC. This translates into CASSIGSRIPYEQYF. The rearrangement uses TRBV19 and TRBJ2-7, with D hard to call. V lost 1 base to trimming and J lost 2 bases, with 12 bases between them. CDR1 is LNHDA and CDR2 is SQIVND in the germline V gene (reference sequence). This CDR3 is 15 amino acids long.

V gene TRBV24-1 combines with J gene TRBJ2-3; D remains ambiguous. Germline assignment: CDR1 KGHDR and CDR2 SFDVKD. The CDR3 contains 17 residues. Between the trimmed V and J ends, which lost 1 base and 0 bases, there was a span of 13 bases. The CDR3 DNA follows: TGTGCCACCAGTGATTTCGCCGGCCTAGGAAGCACAGATACGCAGTATTTT. It yields the protein CATSDFAGLGSTDTQYF.

This rearrangement joins TRBV2 to TRBJ1-5; 7 nucleotides align to TRBD1. Trimming removed 5 bases from V and 3 bases from J; junction bases left unmatched: 7. The CDR3 covers 15 residues. The germline CDR1 and CDR2 sequences are SNHLY and FYNNEI. CDR3 sequence reads: CASSLRDSPNQPQHF. In nucleotides, the CDR3 is TGTGCCAGCAGTCTCCGGGACAGCCCCAATCAGCCCCAGCATTTT.

The chain has TRBV5-1 and TRBJ2-3, with TRBD1 identical over 9 bases. V was clipped by 5 bases and J by 0 bases; unmatched bases: 7. Looked up from germline, CDR1 is SGHRS and CDR2 is YFSETQ. This CDR3 comprises 16 residues. The CDR3 loop is CASSRTGEPSTDTQYF. The CDR3 DNA reads as TGCGCCAGCAGTCGGACAGGGGAACCTAGCACAGATACGCAGTATTTT.

The chain employs TRBV13 and TRBJ2-5, with TRBD2 identical over 12 bases. This CDR3 is built from 18 residues. V shed 3 bases and J 1 base; nucleotides not matched to a gene: 9. CDR1 and CDR2 (germline): PRHDT, FYEKMQ (reference sequence). CDR3 loop: CASSFRLAGGIFQETQYF. CDR3 sequence (DNA): TGTGCCAGCAGCTTTAGGCTAGCGGGAGGGATATTCCAAGAGACCCAGTACTTC.

This chain uses TRBV12-3 or TRBV12-4 with TRBJ2-5, with a tentative D call TRBD2 (5 bases). The V gene lost 3 bases and the J gene lost 2 bases, with 7 bases spanning the gap. The CDR3 contains 13 residues. CDR3 in amino acids: CASSFGGQETQYF. CDR3 sequence (DNA): TGTGCCAGCAGTTTCGGCGGGCAAGAGACCCAGTACTTC.